This is a list of T cell receptor beta chains from one sample in a study of T-cell memory formation after mild COVID-19. TCRdb independently ran MiXCR on the 5' RACE reads; one entry per CDR3 protein. The sample has fewer than 250,000 distinct CDR3 sequences, around 30% seen once. Sequenced material: PBMCs or a T cell subset sorted from them (not recorded which). The receptors come from an adult woman who had mild COVID-19 (a few samples of this study predate the infection). Cell type and time point are not known. Each CDR3 is given with its conserved first and last residue.

CDR3	V	J
CASSSPLAGAYNEQFF	TRBV6-2/TRBV6-3	TRBJ2-1
CASSLGPSRHEQYF	TRBV6-2/TRBV6-3	TRBJ2-7
CASSQGGAGGGTDTQYF	TRBV7-9	TRBJ2-3
CASSSYRAGGVGEQFF	TRBV5-1	TRBJ2-1
CASSLRTETQYF	TRBV5-5	TRBJ2-5
CATSPFSGNYNEQFF	TRBV24-1	TRBJ2-1
CASSFLDNEQFF	TRBV12-3/TRBV12-4	TRBJ2-1
CASSYGSLWVANTEAFF	TRBV6-2/TRBV6-3	TRBJ1-1
CASSVQGGGVQETQYF	TRBV2	TRBJ2-5
CASRVPPTDTQYF	TRBV7-2	TRBJ2-3
CASSLDRGYEQYF	TRBV7-3	TRBJ2-7
CSVDAPNYGYTF	TRBV29-1	TRBJ1-2
CASRTSGTGEQYF	TRBV27	TRBJ2-7
CASSPEWRVQETQYF	TRBV7-9	TRBJ2-5
CASSEGLAGVETQYF	TRBV7-7	TRBJ2-5
CASSVEVTKNIQYF	TRBV2	TRBJ2-4
CASSRGSFYGYTF	TRBV5-1	TRBJ1-2
CSARDGGGGLGANVLTF	TRBV20-1	TRBJ2-6
CASSRTTSTGELFF	TRBV3-1	TRBJ2-2
CASSFNGGMTEAFF	TRBV12-3/TRBV12-4	TRBJ1-1
CASGTTPSTGTEAFF	TRBV12-5	TRBJ1-1
CSAKGGISYNEQFF	TRBV29-1	TRBJ2-1
CASSPGGISGYTF	TRBV12-3/TRBV12-4	TRBJ1-2
CATARARDRGYNEQFF	TRBV24-1	TRBJ2-1
CASSFFIDQPQHF	TRBV12-3/TRBV12-4	TRBJ1-5
CASSQDHGTEAFF	TRBV4-1	TRBJ1-1
CASSPTGQGTESNQPQHF	TRBV6-6	TRBJ1-5
CASSFSGRFHEQYF	TRBV12-3/TRBV12-4	TRBJ2-7
CASSVETRTGKDGYTF	TRBV9	TRBJ1-2
CASSSQIPGDQYF	TRBV3-1	TRBJ2-5
CASSVGTPRDSYEQYF	TRBV9	TRBJ2-7
CASSSGLAGPTQETQYF	TRBV6-1	TRBJ2-5
CASSLEGLAVYEQYF	TRBV7-2	TRBJ2-7
CATSRGQGMRDEQFF	TRBV15	TRBJ2-1
CASSLAGGGTNYGYTF	TRBV5-1	TRBJ1-2
CAISPGGAFYGYTF	TRBV10-3	TRBJ1-2
CASGGTRGETQYF	TRBV3-1	TRBJ2-5
CASSLAWRGGEQYF	TRBV7-2	TRBJ2-7
CATSDSRVSGELFF	TRBV24-1	TRBJ2-2
CASSLLAGTEAFF	TRBV12-3/TRBV12-4	TRBJ1-1
CASSPAAGAVFF	TRBV3-1	TRBJ2-1
CASSTLQLRNTEAFF	TRBV19	TRBJ1-1
CASSEASGTVVRSETQYF	TRBV2	TRBJ2-5
CASSPGTVEAFF	TRBV5-1	TRBJ1-1
CASSLKWTSGGLNEQFF	TRBV27	TRBJ2-1
CASSHTTNYGYTF	TRBV7-9	TRBJ1-2